This T cell receptor beta chain was sequenced during a study of early T cells in non-severe SARS-CoV-2 infection. Across the study: RNA in bulk from unsorted whole blood was sequenced, and chains were unpaired.

Individual cDNA molecules carried attached unique molecular identifiers. One entry per CDR3 protein results from TCRdb running MiXCR on the 5' RACE reads. The sample records about 80,000 distinct CDR3 sequences, around 9.9% being singletons. This clonotype has at least ten counts. Its antigen is undetermined. General study findings and limits: Matching with VDJdb favored anti-spike CD8 responses (missing private and CD4 specificities).

The CDR3 extends over 13 amino acids. V trimming: 6 bases; J trimming: 2 bases; junction bases outside the gene matches: 2. CDR1 is MDHEN and CDR2 is SYDVKM in the germline V gene. This sequence originates from an adult who was a healthcare worker with PCR-confirmed SARS-CoV-2 infection or an uninfected control (not recorded which). Sequencing was carried out using whole blood. The chain joins TRBV28 to TRBJ1-2; 8 nucleotides line up with TRBD1. The CDR3 loop reads CASSGQGNYGYTF. The CDR3 bases are TGTGCCAGCAGCGGACAGGGAAACTATGGCTACACCTTC.